This T cell receptor (beta chain) was sequenced for a study of T cell clones after liver transplantation. In the study overall: Subjects received no induction therapy and standard immunosuppression until randomization at 12-24 months post-transplant.

Using immunoSEQ multiplex PCR, the repertoire was profiled, and TCRdb retains in-frame clones only, with some absent. The table lists fewer than 85,000 clones, approximately 82% of them singletons. The CDR3 runs 14 residues. Germline-derived CDR1 and CDR2 are MNHEY and SMNVEV (reference sequence). Trimming took off 2 bases at V and 1 base at J, with 8 bases between the two ends. The source material was CD4+ T cells from blood, sampled at the 22-month timepoint. The chain uses TRBV27 and TRBJ1-1, with D possibly being TRBD1 (5 bases). The source of this sequence is a human patient who received a liver transplant. Some T cells may be the graft donor's. The CDR3 DNA reads TGTGCCAGCAGTTTAAATGGACAGAACACTGAAGCTTTCTTT. It codes for CASSLNGQNTEAFF.